The present T cell receptor (beta chain) was sequenced within a study of Ad26.COV2.S vaccination and SARS-CoV-2 variants. Study-wide points: An underestimation of total T cell responses may have resulted from the TCR breadth and depth analyses. Placebo recipients showed lower spike-specific TCR breadth than vaccinees.

On this clone: What it binds is unknown.

CDR1 SGHDT and CDR2 YYEEEE come from the germline V gene. Trimming pared 5 bases from V and 4 bases from J, leaving 15 bases between. The CDR3 is 14 residues long. TCRdb's table, derived via immunoSEQ multiplex PCR, lists solely in-frame clones and lacks some. This sample carries about 350,000 clones, about 91% of them seen once, and the ten largest clones take around 4%. This specimen was peripheral blood, taken after recovery from COVID-19. The receptor's source is a human donor who had recovered from COVID-19. This chain uses TRBV5-6 with TRBJ1-1; D is undetermined. CDR3 residues: CASRWLERGTEAFF. CDR3 DNA sequence: TGTGCCAGCAGGTGGCTCGAAAGAGGCACTGAAGCTTTCTTT.